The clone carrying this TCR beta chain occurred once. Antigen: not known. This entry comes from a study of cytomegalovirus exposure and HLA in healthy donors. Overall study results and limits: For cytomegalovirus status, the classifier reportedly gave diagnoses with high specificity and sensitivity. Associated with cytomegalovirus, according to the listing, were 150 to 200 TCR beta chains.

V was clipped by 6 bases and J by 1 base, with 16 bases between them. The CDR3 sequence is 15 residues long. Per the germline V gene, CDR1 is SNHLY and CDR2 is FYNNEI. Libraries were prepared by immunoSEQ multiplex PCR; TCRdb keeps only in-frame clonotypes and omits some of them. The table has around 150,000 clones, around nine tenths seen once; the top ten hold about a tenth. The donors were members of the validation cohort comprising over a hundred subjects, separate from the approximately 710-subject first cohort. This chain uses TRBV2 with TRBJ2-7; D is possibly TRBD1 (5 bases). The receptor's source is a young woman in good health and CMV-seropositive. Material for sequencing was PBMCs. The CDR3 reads CASRFSRQWSYEQYF. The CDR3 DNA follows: TGTGCCAGCAGATTTTCGCGACAGTGGTCCTACGAGCAGTACTTC.